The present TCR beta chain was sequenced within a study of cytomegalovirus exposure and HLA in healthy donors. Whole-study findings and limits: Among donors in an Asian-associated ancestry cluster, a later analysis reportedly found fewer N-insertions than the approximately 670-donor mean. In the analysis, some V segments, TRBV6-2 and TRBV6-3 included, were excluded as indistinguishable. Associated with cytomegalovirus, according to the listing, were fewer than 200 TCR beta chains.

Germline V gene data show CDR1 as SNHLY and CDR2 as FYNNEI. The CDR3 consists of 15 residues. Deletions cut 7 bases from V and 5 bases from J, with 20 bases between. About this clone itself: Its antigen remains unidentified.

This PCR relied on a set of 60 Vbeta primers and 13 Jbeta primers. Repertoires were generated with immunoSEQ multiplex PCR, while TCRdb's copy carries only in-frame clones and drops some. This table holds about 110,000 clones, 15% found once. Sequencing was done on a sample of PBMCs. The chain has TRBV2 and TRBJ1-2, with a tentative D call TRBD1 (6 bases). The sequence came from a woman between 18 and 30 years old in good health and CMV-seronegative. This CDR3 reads CASTDVPTGSYGYTF. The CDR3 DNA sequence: TGTGCCAGCACGGACGTCCCCACAGGGTCTTATGGCTACACCTTC. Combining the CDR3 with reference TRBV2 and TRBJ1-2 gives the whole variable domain EPEVTQTPSHQVTQMGQEVILRCVPISNHLYFYWYRQILGQKVEFLVSFYNNEISEKSEIFDDQFSVERPDGSNFTLKIRSTKLEDSAMYFCASTDVPTGSYGYTFGSGTRLTVV.